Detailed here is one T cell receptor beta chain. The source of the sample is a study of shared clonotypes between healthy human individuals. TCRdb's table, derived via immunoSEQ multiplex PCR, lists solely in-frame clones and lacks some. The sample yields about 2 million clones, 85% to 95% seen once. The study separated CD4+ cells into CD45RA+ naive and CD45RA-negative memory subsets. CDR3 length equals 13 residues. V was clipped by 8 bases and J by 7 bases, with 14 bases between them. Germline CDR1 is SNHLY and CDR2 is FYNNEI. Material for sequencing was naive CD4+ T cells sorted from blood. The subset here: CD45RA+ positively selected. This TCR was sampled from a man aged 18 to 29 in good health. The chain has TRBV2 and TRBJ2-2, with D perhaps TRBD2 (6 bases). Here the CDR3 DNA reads TGTGCCAGCGCGGGAAAAGTAGACGGGGAGCTGTTTTTT. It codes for CASAGKVDGELFF.